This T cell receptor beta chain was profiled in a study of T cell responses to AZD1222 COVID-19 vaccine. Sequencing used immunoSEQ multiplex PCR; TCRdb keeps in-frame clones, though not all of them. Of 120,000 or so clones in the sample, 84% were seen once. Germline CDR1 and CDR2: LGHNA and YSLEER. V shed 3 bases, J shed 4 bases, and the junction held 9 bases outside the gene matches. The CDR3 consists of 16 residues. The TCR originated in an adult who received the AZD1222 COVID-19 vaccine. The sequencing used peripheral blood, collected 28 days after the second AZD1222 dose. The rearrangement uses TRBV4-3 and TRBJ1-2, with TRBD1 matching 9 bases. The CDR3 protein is CASSQATGGDSYGYTF. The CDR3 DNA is TGCGCCAGCAGCCAGGCTACAGGGGGCGATTCCTATGGCTACACCTTC.